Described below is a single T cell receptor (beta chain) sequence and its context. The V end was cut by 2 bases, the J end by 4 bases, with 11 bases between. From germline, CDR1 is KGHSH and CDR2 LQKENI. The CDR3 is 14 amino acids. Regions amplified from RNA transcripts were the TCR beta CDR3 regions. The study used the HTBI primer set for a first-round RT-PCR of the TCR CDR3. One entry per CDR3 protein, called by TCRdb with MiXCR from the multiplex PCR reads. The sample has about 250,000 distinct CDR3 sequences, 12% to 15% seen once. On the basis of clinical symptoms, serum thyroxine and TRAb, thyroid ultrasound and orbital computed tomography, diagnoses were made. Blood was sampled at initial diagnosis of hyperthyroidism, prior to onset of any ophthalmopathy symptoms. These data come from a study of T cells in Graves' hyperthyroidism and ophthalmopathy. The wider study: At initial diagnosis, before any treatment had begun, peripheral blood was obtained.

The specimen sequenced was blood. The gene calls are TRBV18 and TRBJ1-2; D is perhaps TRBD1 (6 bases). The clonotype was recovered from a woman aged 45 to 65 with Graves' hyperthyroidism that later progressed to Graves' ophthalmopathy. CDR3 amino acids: CASSPVGGGYGYTF. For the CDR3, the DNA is TGTGCCAGCTCACCAGTGGGGGGCGGCTATGGCTACACCTTC.